This T cell receptor beta chain comes out of a study of T cells after posttransplantation cyclophosphamide. Whole-study results and caveats: Blood and skin or GI T cell repertoires showed limited TRB overlap.

Busulfan-fludarabine conditioning, marrow transplant, and cyclophosphamide on days +3 and +4 were administered. This clone occurred once. The target antigen is unknown. Sequencing was performed with immunoSEQ multiplex PCR; in TCRdb, only in-frame clones are kept and a portion is missing. The sample has approximately 17,000 clones, about 90% seen once. V dropped 0 bases and J dropped 4 bases, with 5 bases sitting between them. The CDR3 spans 13 residues. The V gene's germline CDR1 is SGHNT and CDR2 YYREEE (reference sequence). This TCR was sampled from a male patient between 60 and 69 years old who received an allogeneic stem cell transplant from a related donor and was CMV-positive. Some T cells may be supplied by the graft donor. Sequenced here: CD4+ T cells sorted from blood, sampled after allogeneic stem cell transplant with posttransplant cyclophosphamide. The chain uses TRBV5-4 and TRBJ2-1; no definite D call. CDR3 protein: CASSLAQYNEQFF. CDR3 in DNA: TGTGCCAGCAGCTTGGCCCAGTACAATGAGCAGTTCTTC.